The T cell receptor beta chain described here comes from a study of CD8 T cells in Susac syndrome. Patients having Susac syndrome satisfied recently defined diagnostic criteria for definite or probable disease. Negative isolation was used for CD8+ and CD4+ T cells, and FACS enrichment was applied to TEMRA cells. Reverse transcription of roughly 0.45 to 1 ug RNA was performed with random hexamers. TCRdb redid the calling of the immunoSEQ multiplex PCR reads with MiXCR, one entry per CDR3 protein. There are 150,000 or so distinct CDR3 sequences in the sample; over 90% occur only once, and roughly 0.14% lies in the top ten. For this clonotype: Its antigen is unknown.

Study-level points and caveats: Clonal expansion was not seen in any Susac syndrome CD4+ T cell repertoire.

Sample: CD4+ T cells from PBMCs. The TCR was taken from a human donor with Susac syndrome.

The CDR3 bases are TGTGCCTGGGAAAGGGACAGGGGCCACAATGAGCAGTTCTTC. It is translated as CAWERDRGHNEQFF. The J gene is TRBJ2-1, the V gene TRBV30; 10 bases agree with TRBD1. With 5 bases clipped from V and 5 bases from J, the junction kept 6 bases outside the gene matches. In germline, CDR1 is GTSNPN, CDR2 SVGIG (reference sequence). The CDR3 runs 14 residues.